One sample yielded the 6 T cell receptor beta chains listed below, sequenced in a study of blood T cell repertoires in COVID-19. Data came from immunoSEQ multiplex PCR; TCRdb stores just in-frame clones and leaves some out. The profile shows about 59,000 clones, 80% to 95% of them singletons. The sample taken for sequencing was peripheral blood. The origin of the receptors is a man older than 75 with acute or convalescent COVID-19.

This clone was seen only a few times. V gene TRBV2 combines with J gene TRBJ1-6, with a weak D call TRBD1 (5 bases). The germline V and J ends were trimmed by 3 bases and 10 bases, with 10 bases remaining between them. The germline gives CDR1 SNHLY, CDR2 FYNNEI. The CDR3 extends over 13 amino acids. CDR3 amino acids: CASSDGGTSPLHF. Here the CDR3 DNA reads TGTGCCAGCAGTGACGGGGGGACCTCACCCCTCCACTTT.

This clone was recorded a few times. The rearrangement links TRBV14 to TRBJ1-1; D remains unclear. CDR3 length equals 14 residues. The ends were cut back, 0 bases at V and 6 bases at J, with 11 bases in the middle. Germline V gives CDR1 SGHDN, CDR2 FVKESK. The CDR3 here is CASSQERGRAEAFF. As DNA, the CDR3 is TGTGCCAGCAGCCAAGAGCGCGGGAGGGCTGAAGCTTTCTTT.

This clone was detected once. This chain connects TRBV9 to TRBJ1-6, with 9 bases identical to TRBD1. The J segment lost 12 bases and the V segment lost 4 bases, leaving 8 bases of the junction unmatched. The CDR3 has 14 amino acids. Per germline, CDR1 SGDLS and CDR2 YYNGEE. The CDR3 DNA sequence: TGTGCCAGCAGCCTAGGGACAGGGCAACGACCCCTCCACTTT. This encodes CASSLGTGQRPLHF. The full variable domain, in which reference TRBV9 and TRBJ1-6 provide the parts outside the CDR3, is DSGVTQTPKHLITATGQRVTLRCSPRSGDLSVYWYQQSLDQGLQFLIQYYNGEERAKGNILERFSAQQFPDLHSELNLSSLELGDSALYFCASSLGTGQRPLHFGNGTRLTVT.

The chain recombines TRBV5-4 with TRBJ2-1; 15 bases map to TRBD2. The CDR3 runs to 15 residues. V gave up 7 bases and J gave up 7 bases; unmatched junction bases: 6. The V gene's germline CDR1 is SGHNT and CDR2 YYREEE (reference sequence). CDR3 region: CASGRTSGGGNEQFF. CDR3 sequence (DNA): TGTGCCAGCGGGAGGACTAGCGGGGGGGGTAATGAGCAGTTCTTC.

V gene TRBV2 combines with J gene TRBJ1-2; 7 positions match TRBD1. Germline CDR1 SNHLY, CDR2 FYNNEI. The CDR3 contains 15 residues. V gave up 8 bases and J gave up 4 bases; unmatched junction bases: 13. The CDR3 coding sequence is TGTGCCAGCGTTCCGGGACAGCCCATAGGCTATGGCTACACCTTC. Its translation: CASVPGQPIGYGYTF.

The J gene is TRBJ2-3, the V gene TRBV19, with unresolved D. Germline V gene lookup returns CDR1 LNHDA and CDR2 SQIVND (reference sequence). The CDR3 extends over 13 amino acids. The ends were cut back, 6 bases at V and 1 base at J, with 8 bases in the middle. This CDR3 is CASSEERTDTQYF. CDR3 sequence (DNA): TGTGCCAGTAGCGAGGAACGCACAGATACGCAGTATTTT.